Below are 10 T cell receptor beta chains sequenced from a single sample in a study of blood T cell repertoires in COVID-19. Assay used: immunoSEQ multiplex PCR; TCRdb lists only in-frame clones, some missing. Here the sample spans some 400,000 clones, approximately 89% being singletons. Material: PBMCs or T cells enriched from blood (not recorded which). These receptors were obtained from a woman in her 30s who had recovered from COVID-19.

The chain joins TRBV3-1 (or the pseudogene TRBV3-2) to TRBJ2-6; the match to TRBD2 covers 9 bases. The CDR3 has 20 residues. CDR1 is LGHDT and CDR2 is YNNKEL in the germline V gene (reference sequence). V was clipped by 0 bases and J by 0 bases; unmatched bases: 9. CDR3 in amino acids: CASSQEALAGRVSGANVLTF. In DNA, the CDR3 is TGTGCCAGCAGCCAAGAGGCCCTAGCGGGAAGGGTCTCTGGGGCCAACGTCCTGACTTTC.

This chain links TRBV27 with TRBJ2-4; TRBD2 is a possible D gene (5 bases). This CDR3 is 13 amino acids long. CDR1 MNHEY and CDR2 SMNVEV come from the germline V gene (reference sequence). The ends were cut back, 4 bases at V and 8 bases at J, with 12 bases in the middle. CDR3 in DNA: TGTGCCAGCAGTTCTGGGAGTAAAGACATTCAGTACTTC. This translates into CASSSGSKDIQYF.

The J gene is TRBJ2-7, the V gene TRBV12-3 or TRBV12-4; D remains unclear. Trimming pared 7 bases from V and 3 bases from J, leaving 10 bases between. The CDR3 runs 12 residues. CDR3 DNA sequence: TGTGCCAGCATGGGCAACCACTACGAGCAGTACTTC. As protein: CASMGNHYEQYF.

The J gene is TRBJ1-1, the V gene TRBV9; 8 bases line up with TRBD1. With 0 bases clipped from V and 5 bases from J, the junction kept 6 bases outside the gene matches. In germline, CDR1 is SGDLS, CDR2 YYNGEE. The CDR3 covers 15 residues. CDR3: CASSVGGRGPTEAFF. The CDR3 DNA reads TGTGCCAGCAGCGTAGGCGGCAGGGGGCCGACTGAAGCTTTCTTT.

This clone was counted a few times. The CDR3 DNA reads TGTGCCAGCAGCTTGGCTAGCGGGACGTTTTCAGATACGCAGTATTTT. This sequence encodes CASSLASGTFSDTQYF. The chain has TRBV5-4 and TRBJ2-3; 9 bases map to TRBD2. The germline V gene has CDR1 SGHNT and CDR2 YYREEE (reference sequence). V shed 0 bases, J shed 4 bases, and the junction held 6 bases outside the gene matches. The CDR3 has 16 residues.

The V gene is TRBV19, the J gene TRBJ1-1, with unresolved D. Trimming pared 3 bases from V and 4 bases from J, leaving 15 bases between. This CDR3 has 15 residues. Germline lookup yields CDR1 LNHDA and CDR2 SQIVND (reference sequence). CDR3 sequence (DNA): TGTGCCAGTAGTATGCGTACGGGGTCTCCCACTGAAGCTTTCTTT. Translated: CASSMRTGSPTEAFF.

The rearrangement joins TRBV20-1 to TRBJ1-2; no reliable D call. With 3 bases removed from V and 0 bases from J, the gap between germline ends came to 11 bases. The CDR3 has 14 residues. Per the germline V gene, CDR1 is DFQATT and CDR2 is SNEGSKA (reference sequence). CDR3 protein: CSASGPGSNYGYTF. CDR3 nucleotides: TGCAGTGCTAGTGGTCCAGGCTCTAACTATGGCTACACCTTC.

The chain is built from TRBV18 and TRBJ1-1; D is possibly TRBD1 (6 bases). V was clipped by 8 bases and J by 0 bases, with 10 bases between them. From germline, CDR1 is KGHSH and CDR2 LQKENI. CDR3 length: 13 amino acids. The CDR3: CASRTDLNTEAFF. The CDR3 region has the DNA TGTGCCAGCCGGACAGACCTGAACACTGAAGCTTTCTTT.

On this clone: At one end, the junction sequence differs from germline, possibly due to a read error. This chain uses TRBV5-4 with TRBJ2-3; TRBD2 agrees at 9 bases. CDR1 and CDR2 (germline): SGHNT, YYREEE (reference sequence). The CDR3 has 16 amino acids. CDR3 bases: TGTGCCAGCAGCTTGCCCATCGGGACTAGCACCGATACGCAGTATTTT. This codes for CASSLPIGTSTDTQYF.

CDR3 in DNA: TGTGCCATCAGTGGACTAGCGGGGGCCTTCACAGATACGCAGTATTTT. Protein: CAISGLAGAFTDTQYF. This chain uses TRBV10-3 with TRBJ2-3; 12 nucleotides match TRBD2. J lost 2 bases, V lost 4 bases, and 4 bases had no gene match. Germline CDR1 is ENHRY and CDR2 is SYGVKD. This CDR3 comprises 16 residues.